This paragraph reports one T cell receptor (beta chain). The antigen remains unidentified. In making TCR cDNA, 5'RACE template switching added a universal primer site and UMIs to it. TCRdb re-called the 5' RACE reads with MiXCR, one entry per CDR3 protein. In the table there are 600,000 to 750,000 distinct CDR3 sequences, about 12% of which are singletons. The record originates from a study of T cells after yellow fever vaccination. Study results and caveats: FACS-sorted repertoires could contain abundant clonotypes contaminating from the bulk population. The booster saw the reappearance of most primary-vaccination clones (roughly 96% CD4, around 88% CD8).

This clonotype was obtained from a man aged 25-40 years who received the YFV17D yellow fever vaccine. The source was PBMCs, collected on the day of the yellow fever booster vaccination.

The CDR3: CASGTSTVRGYTF. The CDR3 coding sequence is TGTGCTAGTGGTACCTCGACCGTCCGGGGCTACACCTTC. V is TRBV12-5 and J is TRBJ1-2; D remains ambiguous. CDR1 is LGHNT and CDR2 is FRNRAP in the germline V gene. The CDR3 is made up of 13 amino acids. Deletions cut 5 bases from V and 8 bases from J, with 15 bases between.